This TCR beta chain was obtained from a study of post-analysis software for immune sequencing data. Notes on the study in general: By F measure, samples from a shared preparation batch strongly co-clustered. Normalized Chao1 diversity was significantly reduced in patients versus controls. The five TRBV segments detected at higher frequency in patients than in controls included TRBV5-6, TRBV5-1 and TRBV20-1.

Each TCR beta cDNA library carried unique molecular identifiers. Each batch of roughly 1 to 11 million T cells produced hundreds of thousands of cDNA molecules. One entry per CDR3 protein results from TCRdb running MiXCR on the PCR reads. This table has hundreds of thousands of distinct CDR3 sequences, less than 45% appearing once. A word on this clonotype: Its antigen is undetermined.

From germline, CDR1 is SGHRS and CDR2 YFSETQ. The CDR3 sequence is 13 residues long. The V gene end was trimmed by 4 bases and the J gene end by 7 bases; junction bases not matched to a gene: 3. Input material: blood. The receptor was derived from a girl aged 5 to 17 with multiple sclerosis. This chain links TRBV5-1 with TRBJ2-1; 9 bases are a match to TRBD2. The DNA for the CDR3 is TGCGCCAGCAGCATCGGACTAGCGAATGAGCAGTTCTTC. Translated: CASSIGLANEQFF.